The present TCR beta chain was sequenced within a study of T cell repertoires in cytomegalovirus infection. Study-level information: CMV epitopes, recently identified HLA-C-restricted and well-studied HLA-B-restricted, were used.

The CDR3 contains 16 residues. The V gene's germline CDR1 is SGHDT and CDR2 YYEEEE. With 4 bases removed from V and 4 bases from J, the gap between germline ends came to 18 bases. TCRdb processed the reads anew with MiXCR; each CDR3 protein has one entry. The table includes around 430,000 distinct CDR3 sequences, roughly 42% detected once. Regarding this clonotype: What it binds is not known.

The chain joins TRBV5-6 to TRBJ2-1, with a weak D call TRBD1 (6 bases). The TCR was taken from a human donor in good health (CMV status not recorded). Some clones in this sample may be carry-over from other donors' samples. Sequencing used cultured PBMCs, obtained from culture after CMV antigen stimulation. CDR3 sequence: CASSPTGAGVYNEQFF. DNA for the CDR3: TGTGCCAGCAGCCCCACCGGCGCAGGGGTTTACAATGAGCAGTTCTTC.